This T cell receptor (beta chain) emerged from a study of T-cell reconstitution after alpha-beta-depleted transplantation in children listed by TCRdb under 2016. About the investigation overall: T-cell immune reconstitution after TCRalphabeta/CD19-depleted allogeneic hematopoietic cell transplantation in children was quantitatively tracked in the study by means of TCR repertoire profiling.

Trimming removed 6 bases from V and 0 bases from J, leaving 8 bases between the germline ends. Per the germline V gene, SQVTM is the CDR1 and ANQGSEA is the CDR2. The CDR3 runs 12 amino acids, cysteine and phenylalanine included. The kept DNA is CDR3 alone, 36 bases in frame from the first base. This clonotype was recorded a few times. Its antigen specificity is not known. The input lacks base qualities; no much larger clone sits a single base away. Library construction relied on PCR. The instrument given in TCRdb is Illumina HiSeq 2500. TCR libraries were prepared with molecular barcoding, using unique molecular identifiers to normalize TCRbeta repertoire quantification. TCRdb ran its own pipeline on the public reads, namely fastp trimming at Q25 and MiXCR clone calling, and kept in-frame beta chains. Here each entry gathers all rows of one CDR3 protein and keeps the most common genes and DNA. Counted in this sample were approximately 420,000 distinct CDR3 sequences; around 9.9% of them appeared once. The ten largest clones capture 4.5% to 7% of the sample.

The sequenced sample was PBMCs from the stem cell graft donor, obtained from the stem cell graft. The source of this sequence is a human donor who donated a stem cell graft to a child with acute myeloid leukemia. The sequence is built from TRBV29-1 and TRBJ1-1; too little of a D gene remains to name it. The encoded CDR3 is CSVTGMNTEAFF. The bases are TGCAGCGTGACGGGAATGAACACTGAAGCTTTCTTT.